A single sample is the source of the 30 T cell receptor beta chains below, sequenced in a study of T cell repertoires in cytomegalovirus infection. In TCRdb, the reads were re-called with MiXCR into one record per CDR3 protein. The top ten clones hold more than 8.5% of a sample with almost 500,000 distinct CDR3 sequences, 11% of them seen once. Sample: PBMCs. The receptors originated from a human donor in good health (CMV status not recorded). Some clones in this sample may be carry-over from other donors' samples.

This clonotype was seen repeatedly, ten times or more. V and J are TRBV6-2 or TRBV6-3 and TRBJ2-7; TRBD1 matches 11 bases. The CDR3 extends over 16 amino acids. The germline V gene encodes CDR1 MNHEY and CDR2 SVGEGT. The trim removed 4 bases at V and 2 bases at J, leaving 7 bases unmatched. The CDR3 DNA sequence: TGTGCCAGCAGTTGGGGGACAGGGGGTCCCCCCTACGAGCAGTACTTC. As protein: CASSWGTGGPPYEQYF.

This clonotype was counted between two and nine times. V is TRBV6-5 and J is TRBJ1-5; D is unclear. Germline CDR1 and CDR2: MNHEY and SVGAGI. CDR3 length: 13 amino acids. Trimming pared 8 bases from V and 7 bases from J, leaving 15 bases between. The CDR3 loop is CASPPPWWQPQHF. The CDR3 DNA is TGTGCCAGCCCACCCCCGTGGTGGCAGCCCCAGCATTTT.

This clonotype occurred a few times. The chain joins TRBV14 to TRBJ2-3, with 8 nucleotides matching TRBD1. Germline CDR1 is SGHDN and CDR2 is FVKESK. The CDR3 is made up of 17 amino acids. Germline trimming cut 4 bases from V and 4 bases from J; bases unmatched to any gene: 13. Written as DNA, the CDR3 is TGTGCCAGCAGCCCTAGGGTCGGCAGGGGGCTCGCAGATACGCAGTATTTT. This codes for CASSPRVGRGLADTQYF.

Points on this clonotype: This may be a read error: a much more frequent sequence differs by one nucleotide. The chain is built from TRBV28 and TRBJ1-5; the D is unclear. The CDR3 runs 13 residues. Germline values: CDR1 MDHEN, CDR2 SYDVKM. The CDR3 DNA reads TGTGCCACCGTGGCCCCCAGCAATCAGCCCCGGCATTTT. It specifies CATVAPSNQPRHF.

In this sample, this clonotype turned up a few times. This sequence joins TRBV18 and TRBJ2-7; possibly TRBD1 for D (7 bases). The V end lost 3 bases, the J end lost 4 bases, and 19 bases lay between the germline ends. CDR1 KGHSH and CDR2 LQKENI come from the germline V gene. The CDR3 is 16 amino acids. CDR3 DNA sequence: TGTGCCAGCTCACCCGGGGGCCCGGGACAGAGTTACGAGCAGTACTTC. Encoded protein: CASSPGGPGQSYEQYF.

J is TRBJ2-7 and V is TRBV19; TRBD1 matches 9 bases. In germline, CDR1 is LNHDA, CDR2 SQIVND (reference sequence). The junction had 8 bases not matched to a gene; V was cut back by 6 bases and J by 2 bases. CDR3 size: 15 residues. The DNA for the CDR3 is TGTGCCAGTAGGGACAGGGGTCGGGCAACCTACGAGCAGTACTTC. It is translated as CASRDRGRATYEQYF. Using reference TRBV19 and TRBJ2-7 for the parts outside the CDR3, the full variable domain is DGGITQSPKYLFRKEGQNVTLSCEQNLNHDAMYWYRQDPGQGLRLIYYSQIVNDFQKGDIAEGYSVSREKKESFPLTVTSAQKNPTAFYLCASRDRGRATYEQYFGPGTRLTVT.

The chain joins TRBV2 to TRBJ1-1; possibly TRBD1 for D (5 bases). The V gene lost 6 bases and the J gene lost 6 bases, with 11 bases spanning the gap. The length of the CDR3 is 12 residues. From germline, CDR1 is SNHLY and CDR2 FYNNEI. The CDR3 sequence is CASRGDSPEAFF. The CDR3 coding sequence is TGTGCCAGCAGGGGAGACAGTCCTGAAGCTTTCTTT.

This clonotype appeared many times. This sequence joins TRBV7-9 and TRBJ2-1, with D unclear. Trimming took 5 bases from V and 8 from J, leaving 10 bases between them. The CDR3 runs 12 residues. In germline, CDR1 is SEHNR, CDR2 FQNEAQ (reference sequence). The CDR3 reads CASSPIIDEQFF. The CDR3 bases are TGTGCCAGCAGCCCCATAATAGATGAGCAGTTCTTC.

This clonotype was seen repeatedly, ten times or more. This sequence joins TRBV20-1 and TRBJ1-5, with a possible D match to TRBD1 (5 bases). Germline assignment: CDR1 DFQATT and CDR2 SNEGSKA (reference sequence). Trimming stripped 6 bases from V and 6 bases from J, with 18 bases between. This CDR3 has 14 amino acids. The CDR3 is CSARDGSERQPQHF. In DNA, the CDR3 is TGCAGTGCAAGGGACGGGTCGGAGCGTCAGCCCCAGCATTTT.

This clonotype was seen ten or more times. The CDR3: CASSPSGSSTDTQYF. As DNA, the CDR3 is TGTGCCAGCAGCCCTAGCGGGTCAAGCACAGATACGCAGTATTTT. The chain has TRBV7-3 and TRBJ2-3; 8 bases match TRBD2. Germline-derived CDR1 and CDR2 are SGHTA and FQGTGA. The length of the CDR3 is 15 residues. V dropped 5 bases and J dropped 0; count of bases not matched to a gene: 4.

Here the CDR3 DNA reads TGCAGTGCCCGAGGTCCGAGGGGGGCCAACGTCCTGACTTTC. This sequence encodes CSARGPRGANVLTF. The chain joins TRBV20-1 to TRBJ2-6; D gene ambiguous. Germline V gene sequence: CDR1 DFQATT, CDR2 SNEGSKA (reference sequence). V was shortened by 6 bases and J by 4 bases, with 13 bases between the two germline ends. CDR3 size: 14 residues.

There are many counts of this clonotype. This chain links TRBV6-5 with TRBJ2-7; D remains ambiguous. The CDR3 runs to 13 residues. Germline-derived CDR1 and CDR2 are MNHEY and SVGAGI. Deletions cut 6 bases from V and 3 bases from J, with 12 bases between. CDR3 region: CASRPGRRYEQYF. The DNA for the CDR3 is TGTGCCAGCAGACCGGGCCGCCGCTACGAGCAGTACTTC.

The rearrangement joins TRBV3-1 to TRBJ2-5, with D maybe TRBD1 (5 bases). The CDR3 is 16 amino acids. Germline V gene lookup returns CDR1 LGHDT and CDR2 YNNKEL (reference sequence). V lost 0 bases and J 5 bases, leaving 16 bases between the germline ends. For the CDR3, the DNA is TGTGCCAGCAGCCAAGACCGACAGCCCTATGGGGAGACCCAGTACTTC. This gives the protein CASSQDRQPYGETQYF.

The chain recombines TRBV30 with TRBJ1-1; D might be TRBD1 (5 bases). Germline CDR1 is GTSNPN and CDR2 is SVGIG (reference sequence). The V end was cut by 5 bases, the J end by 4 bases, with 14 bases between. The CDR3 length is 13 residues. As DNA, the CDR3 is TGTGCCTGGTCAGCAGGGATTTTCACTGAAGCTTTCTTT. Protein sequence: CAWSAGIFTEAFF.

The chain combines TRBV20-1 with TRBJ1-5; 7 bases are shared with TRBD1. With 0 bases clipped from V and 8 bases from J, the junction kept 10 bases outside the gene matches. CDR1 is DFQATT and CDR2 is SNEGSKA in the germline V gene (reference sequence). This CDR3 region has 15 residues. CDR3 DNA sequence: TGCAGTGCTAGAGACTCGACAGGGCCTTTGAAGCCCCAGCATTTT. Protein product: CSARDSTGPLKPQHF.

The chain has TRBV29-1 and TRBJ2-1, with unresolved D. Germline V gives CDR1 SQVTM, CDR2 ANQGSEA. V was clipped by 7 bases and J by 4 bases, with 11 bases between them. CDR3 length: 12 residues. CDR3 residues: CSASGAYNEQFF. CDR3 bases: TGCAGCGCCTCCGGAGCTTACAATGAGCAGTTCTTC.

This clonotype was counted many times. The J gene is TRBJ2-5, the V gene TRBV7-9, with 9 bases aligning to TRBD1. The CDR3 covers 14 residues. Germline V lookup: CDR1 SEHNR, CDR2 FQNEAQ (reference sequence). The J segment lost 5 bases and the V segment lost 5 bases, leaving 6 bases of the junction unmatched. The CDR3 protein is CASSPGQGLETQYF. The CDR3 nucleotides read TGTGCCAGCAGCCCGGGACAGGGTTTGGAGACCCAGTACTTC.

This clonotype was seen repeatedly, ten times or more. The chain carries TRBV5-4 and TRBJ2-7; TRBD2 is a possible D gene (5 bases). The CDR3 is 15 amino acids. V was clipped by 4 bases and J by 2 bases, with 16 bases between them. The germline gives CDR1 SGHNT, CDR2 YYREEE (reference sequence). The CDR3 loop reads CASSPRGRATYEQYF. The CDR3 coding sequence is TGTGCCAGCAGCCCCCGGGGTCGGGCAACCTACGAGCAGTACTTC. The whole variable domain, remainder taken from reference TRBV5-4 and TRBJ2-7, is ETGVTQSPTHLIKTRGQQVTLRCSSQSGHNTVSWYQQALGQGPQFIFQYYREEENGRGNFPPRFSGLQFPNYSSELNVNALELDDSALYLCASSPRGRATYEQYFGPGTRLTVT.

At least ten counts were recorded for this clonotype. The chain uses TRBV7-9 and TRBJ1-2; no clear D. CDR3 length: 17 residues. The germline gives CDR1 SEHNR, CDR2 FQNEAQ (reference sequence). V was clipped by 0 bases and J by 0 bases, with 14 bases between them. The CDR3: CASSLASGGLANYGYTF. CDR3 coding DNA: TGTGCCAGCAGCTTAGCAAGTGGCGGTCTAGCTAACTATGGCTACACCTTC.

Comments on this clonotype: A much larger clone lies a single base off, so this may be a read error. The chain links TRBV6-5 to TRBJ2-6; a weak D match, TRBD1 (5 bases). Germline CDR1 and CDR2: MNHEY and SVGAGI. The CDR3 runs 15 residues. Trimming shortened V by 7 bases and J by 0 bases, and 10 bases separated the two germline ends. Here the CDR3 reads CASNKGNSGANVLTF. CDR3 coding DNA: TGTGCCAGCAACAAGGGGAACTCTGGGGCCAACGTCCTGACTTTC.

The CDR3 coding sequence is TGTGCCATCGAGAGCGGGGGTTACACTGAAGCTTTCTTT. Its translation: CAIESGGYTEAFF. The chain employs TRBV2 and TRBJ1-1; D is perhaps TRBD1 (5 bases). Deletions cut 10 bases from V and 3 bases from J, with 15 bases between. The CDR3 runs to 13 residues. Germline CDR1 and CDR2: SNHLY and FYNNEI.

This clonotype was recorded many times. The CDR3 bases are TGTGCCAGCAGTTTATACAGGAGAGTAAATCAGCCCCAGCATTTT. It yields the protein CASSLYRRVNQPQHF. This chain joins TRBV28 and TRBJ1-5; the D gene is possibly TRBD1 (5 bases). CDR1 and CDR2 from the germline V gene are MDHEN and SYDVKM. CDR3 length equals 15 residues. V was pared by 1 base and J by 4 bases, with 11 bases between.

The chain employs TRBV29-1 and TRBJ2-3; 12 bases line up with TRBD2. Looked up from germline, CDR1 is SQVTM and CDR2 is ANQGSEA. J lost 3 bases, V lost 7 bases, and 8 bases had no gene match. The CDR3 has 15 amino acids. The CDR3: CSASGRALYTDTQYF. DNA of the CDR3: TGCAGCGCTAGCGGGAGGGCCCTCTATACAGATACGCAGTATTTT.

Many counts were recorded for this clonotype. The V gene is TRBV29-1, the J gene TRBJ2-2; the D call may be TRBD1 or TRBD2 (6 bases each). V lost 7 bases, J lost 0 bases, and 18 bases lay in between. CDR1 is SQVTM and CDR2 is ANQGSEA in the germline V gene. This CDR3 is 16 amino acids long. CDR3 region: CSASGGGKSNTGELFF. For the CDR3, the DNA is TGCAGCGCTTCCGGGGGCGGGAAATCGAACACCGGGGAGCTGTTTTTT.

Ten or more counts support this clonotype. The junction does not match germline at one end; this may be a read error. The CDR3 DNA sequence: TGTGCCAGCAGCTTCTTGACTAGCAAAGATACGCAGTATTTT. This encodes CASSFLTSKDTQYF. The J gene is TRBJ2-3, the V gene TRBV7-2, with 7 bases matching TRBD2. CDR3 length: 14 amino acids. CDR1 SGHTA and CDR2 FQGNSA come from the germline V gene.

The J gene is TRBJ2-7, the V gene TRBV6-8; D might be TRBD2 (5 bases). Germline V gives CDR1 MNHGY, CDR2 SAAAGT. This CDR3 has 13 amino acids. V was pared by 7 bases and J by 2 bases, with 12 bases between. The CDR3 is CASTLGVPYEQYF. CDR3 nucleotides: TGTGCCAGCACCCTGGGAGTACCCTACGAGCAGTACTTC.

This chain uses TRBV5-5 with TRBJ2-1; D is perhaps TRBD1 (5 bases). Deletions cut 5 bases from V and 4 bases from J, with 10 bases between. Germline V CDR1 and CDR2: SGHKS, YYEKEE (reference sequence). This CDR3 is 13 amino acids long. The CDR3 sequence: CASRPTGYNEQFF. The DNA for the CDR3 is TGTGCCAGCAGACCAACAGGATACAATGAGCAGTTCTTC.

This clonotype showed up many times. This chain links TRBV7-2 with TRBJ2-7, with TRBD2 matching over 11 bases. V dropped 5 bases and J dropped 0; count of bases not matched to a gene: 6. CDR3 length: 16 residues. Germline loops: CDR1 SGHTA, CDR2 FQGNSA. The DNA for the CDR3 is TGTGCCAGCAGCCAACTAGCGGGGGCGCCCTCCTACGAGCAGTACTTC. Its protein is CASSQLAGAPSYEQYF.

This clonotype was recorded at least ten times. This chain links TRBV7-2 with TRBJ2-7; 12 nucleotides align to TRBD2. The CDR3 runs to 15 residues. From germline, CDR1 is SGHTA and CDR2 FQGNSA. With V trimmed by 4 bases and J by 4 bases, 5 bases remained unmatched. CDR3 DNA sequence: TGTGCCAGCAGCTCTAAGACTAGCGGGAGTTACGAGCAGTACTTC. This codes for CASSSKTSGSYEQYF.

This clonotype was counted ten times or more. This chain joins TRBV7-9 and TRBJ2-7, with a weak D call TRBD2 (5 bases). CDR1 SEHNR and CDR2 FQNEAQ come from the germline V gene (reference sequence). Trimming shortened V by 4 bases and J by 3 bases, and 13 bases separated the two germline ends. CDR3 length equals 14 residues. CDR3 loop: CASSSHILGYEQYF. CDR3 DNA: TGTGCCAGCAGCTCACACATACTAGGCTACGAGCAGTACTTC.